What follows are 21 T cell receptor beta chains derived from one specimen sequenced in a study of a mutant IDH1 vaccine in newly diagnosed glioma. Specified time point: week 35, safety follow-up. It was 300 ug of mutant IDH1 20-mer peptide that made up each vaccine dose, given with topical imiquimod. These TCRs are of unknown antigen specificity. The protocol was immunoSEQ multiplex PCR, while the TCRdb copy is restricted to in-frame clones and leaves out a portion. The profile shows 25,000 to 40,000 clones, approximately 80% of them singletons. Material: PBMCs, obtained from a glioma patient whose treatment included an IDH1 peptide vaccine. These receptors were collected from a middle-aged woman with glioma.

This clone was seen a single time. The chain joins TRBV13 to TRBJ2-3, with 12 positions matching TRBD2. The CDR3 has 15 amino acids. V gave up 6 bases and J gave up 5 bases; unmatched junction bases: 6. Germline V gene sequence: CDR1 PRHDT, CDR2 FYEKMQ (reference sequence). CDR3 sequence: CASSRTSGAEDTQYF. The DNA of the CDR3 is TGTGCCAGCAGTCGGACTAGCGGGGCCGAAGATACGCAGTATTTT.

The V gene is TRBV5-1, the J gene TRBJ1-2; D call uncertain. V lost 3 bases and J 8 bases, leaving 20 bases between the germline ends. Per germline, CDR1 SGHRS and CDR2 YFSETQ. The CDR3 runs 15 residues. The CDR3 region is CASSSDPMMTDGYTF. The CDR3 DNA is TGCGCCAGCAGCTCGGACCCTATGATGACGGACGGCTACACCTTC.

The chain links TRBV30 to TRBJ1-5; D gene unclear. The V gene's germline CDR1 is GTSNPN and CDR2 SVGIG (reference sequence). Trimming stripped 3 bases from V and 0 bases from J, with 6 bases between. The CDR3 length is 13 residues. As DNA, the CDR3 is TGTGCCTGGAGAGGGTATAGCAATCAGCCCCAGCATTTT. Translating gives CAWRGYSNQPQHF.

J is TRBJ2-3 and V is TRBV30; D may correspond to TRBD1 or TRBD2 (5 bases each). Germline CDR1 and CDR2: GTSNPN and SVGIG (reference sequence). Trimming pared 2 bases from V and 2 bases from J, leaving 17 bases between. The CDR3 has 16 residues. The CDR3 nucleotides are TGTGCCTGGAGTCCCTTGTTAACGGGGCCCACAGATACGCAGTATTTT. Translated: CAWSPLLTGPTDTQYF.

The chain recombines TRBV13 with TRBJ2-7; D might be TRBD2 (6 bases). CDR3 size: 14 residues. CDR1 is PRHDT and CDR2 is FYEKMQ in the germline V gene (reference sequence). Trimming took 5 bases from V and 2 from J, leaving 13 bases between them. Here the CDR3 reads CASSGGTVPYEQYF. The CDR3 nucleotides read TGTGCCAGCAGCGGAGGGACCGTACCCTACGAGCAGTACTTC.

The rearrangement joins TRBV9 to TRBJ2-7; D is perhaps TRBD2 (5 bases). The germline V and J ends were trimmed by 0 bases and 4 bases, with 5 bases remaining between them. Germline V gene sequence: CDR1 SGDLS, CDR2 YYNGEE. The CDR3 is made up of 12 amino acids. The CDR3 protein is CASSVGGYEQYF. The CDR3 DNA sequence: TGTGCCAGCAGCGTAGGAGGGTACGAGCAGTACTTC.

This clone came up a few times. The CDR3: CASSVGQNTEAFF. CDR3 nucleotides: TGTGCCAGCAGTGTTGGACAGAACACTGAAGCTTTCTTT. The chain uses TRBV25-1 and TRBJ1-1; D is perhaps TRBD1 (5 bases). Germline CDR1 MGHDK, CDR2 SYGVNS. The CDR3 runs to 13 residues. Trimming took 4 bases from V and 1 from J, leaving 7 bases between them.

The chain's CDR3 is CASSLGRGTEAFF. The CDR3 region has the DNA TGTGCCAGCAGTCTTGGCAGGGGTACTGAAGCTTTCTTT. The rearrangement links TRBV27 to TRBJ1-1; weak D call: TRBD1 (6 bases). Looked up from germline, CDR1 is MNHEY and CDR2 is SMNVEV (reference sequence). The V end was cut by 5 bases, the J end by 5 bases, with 12 bases between. This CDR3 spans 13 amino acids.

The gene calls are TRBV9 and TRBJ2-5; possibly TRBD1 for D (6 bases). CDR3 length equals 14 residues. V was clipped by 2 bases and J by 0 bases, with 8 bases between them. Germline V gene data show CDR1 as SGDLS and CDR2 as YYNGEE. This chain's CDR3 is CASSVGDNQETQYF. The CDR3 DNA is TGTGCCAGCAGCGTGGGGGACAACCAAGAGACCCAGTACTTC. Supplemented by reference TRBV9 and TRBJ2-5, the full variable domain reads DSGVTQTPKHLITATGQRVTLRCSPRSGDLSVYWYQQSLDQGLQFLIQYYNGEERAKGNILERFSAQQFPDLHSELNLSSLELGDSALYFCASSVGDNQETQYFGPGTRLLVL.

The chain combines TRBV9 with TRBJ2-3; 12 bases line up with TRBD2. V shed 3 bases, J shed 5 bases, and the junction held 4 bases outside the gene matches. The CDR3 runs to 15 residues. Germline CDR1 SGDLS, CDR2 YYNGEE. The DNA of the CDR3 is TGTGCCAGCAGCGGACTAGCGGGGGCAAGAGATACGCAGTATTTT. Protein sequence: CASSGLAGARDTQYF.

The chain employs TRBV29-1 and TRBJ1-2; 9 bases map to TRBD1. The CDR3 has 11 residues. V was clipped by 6 bases and J by 6 bases; unmatched bases: 2. The germline gives CDR1 SQVTM, CDR2 ANQGSEA. The CDR3 sequence is CSVRTGDGYTF. DNA of the CDR3: TGCAGCGTCCGGACAGGGGATGGCTACACCTTC.

This clone has a single count. The gene calls are TRBV30 and TRBJ2-5, with a weak D call TRBD1 (6 bases). V was trimmed by 2 bases and J by 5 bases, leaving 9 bases between them. Germline loops: CDR1 GTSNPN, CDR2 SVGIG (reference sequence). This CDR3 has 12 amino acids. This CDR3 reads CAWSTQGETQYF. In DNA, the CDR3 is TGTGCCTGGAGTACCCAGGGGGAGACCCAGTACTTC.

The gene calls are TRBV7-2 and TRBJ1-6; TRBD1 might be the D (5 bases). Germline CDR1 reads SGHTA; CDR2 reads FQGNSA. The CDR3 is 13 amino acids. The germline V and J ends were trimmed by 4 bases and 10 bases, with 11 bases remaining between them. The CDR3 is CASSSGGYSPLHF. The CDR3, as DNA: TGTGCCAGCAGCTCCGGGGGGTACTCACCCCTCCACTTT.

This clone has more than one count but fewer than ten. The chain joins TRBV2 to TRBJ2-4, with D maybe TRBD1 (5 bases). Trimming stripped 2 bases from V and 6 bases from J, with 5 bases between. CDR1 is SNHLY and CDR2 is FYNNEI in the germline V gene. This CDR3 is built from 12 residues. The CDR3 protein is CASSEQGNIQYF. CDR3 DNA: TGTGCCAGCAGTGAACAGGGAAACATTCAGTACTTC.

The chain links TRBV11-2 to TRBJ2-5; tentative D call: TRBD2 (6 bases). The germline V gene has CDR1 SGHAT and CDR2 FQNNGV. The CDR3 loop spans 16 amino acids. Trimming left V 1 base short and J 2 bases short, with 14 bases between. DNA of the CDR3: TGTGCCAGCAGCTTAGGGGTGACTAGTGGTCAAGAGACCCAGTACTTC. Translation: CASSLGVTSGQETQYF.

The chain uses TRBV29-1 and TRBJ2-1, with TRBD2 matching 7 bases. The CDR3 runs 11 residues. V shed 8 bases, J shed 7 bases, and the junction held 5 bases outside the gene matches. Germline-derived CDR1 and CDR2 are SQVTM and ANQGSEA. For the CDR3, the DNA is TGCAGCCTCTGGGGGGGGAATGAGCAGTTCTTC. Amino acids: CSLWGGNEQFF.

The chain joins TRBV27 to TRBJ2-3, with D maybe TRBD2 (5 bases). From germline, CDR1 is MNHEY and CDR2 SMNVEV (reference sequence). The CDR3 spans 13 residues. The V gene lost 6 bases and the J gene lost 6 bases, with 13 bases spanning the gap. CDR3 loop: CASSPLREDTQYF. CDR3 nucleotides: TGTGCCAGCAGCCCGTTGAGGGAGGATACGCAGTATTTT.

A note on this clone: The junction does not match germline at one end; this may be a read error. The rearrangement joins TRBV7-7 to TRBJ1-1; no clear D. This CDR3 has 13 residues. Germline lookup yields CDR1 SSHAT and CDR2 FNYEAQ (reference sequence). This CDR3 reads CASSETRNTEAFF. CDR3 nucleotides: TGTGCTAGCAGCGAAACGCGGAACACTGAAGCTTTCTTT.

The V gene is TRBV15, the J gene TRBJ1-5; 7 bases match TRBD1. Germline lookup yields CDR1 LNHNV and CDR2 YYDKDF (reference sequence). With V trimmed by 3 bases and J by 7 bases, 6 bases remained unmatched. The CDR3 totals 14 residues. CDR3: CATSSAGGRQPQHF. The CDR3 DNA reads as TGTGCCACCAGCAGTGCAGGGGGAAGGCAGCCCCAGCATTTT.

This sequence joins TRBV7-2 and TRBJ1-1; D not resolved. The CDR3 loop spans 18 amino acids. The V gene's germline CDR1 is SGHTA and CDR2 FQGNSA. The V end was cut by 0 bases, the J end by 0 bases, with 17 bases between. CDR3 region: CASSLALGFRQLNTEAFF. The CDR3 DNA reads TGTGCCAGCAGCTTAGCGCTAGGTTTTCGGCAGCTGAACACTGAAGCTTTCTTT.

The gene calls are TRBV4-1 and TRBJ1-2; weak D call: TRBD1 (5 bases). V shed 0 bases and J shed 4 bases, with 15 bases lying between them. The germline V gene has CDR1 MGHRA and CDR2 YSYEKL. The CDR3 is 16 amino acids. The CDR3 bases are TGCGCCAGCAGCCAAGATAGGGCAGCTGGGGCCTATGGCTACACCTTC. This codes for CASSQDRAAGAYGYTF.